The entry that follows covers one T cell receptor (beta chain) sequence. Antigen unknown. The data stem from a study of CD8+CD57+ T cells in acquired aplastic anemia. As for the study in general: When averaged, DNA from sorted CD4+ and CD8+ cells came to about 3 ug. Healthy donors averaged around 10 million reads for CD4+ cells. The study, taken as a whole, reports: Simpson's diversity of CD8+ cells was not significantly different in patients compared with controls. Patients and controls turned out to have 25 to 30 CD8+ CDR3 sequences in common.

The use of genomic DNA as template underpinned the TCR beta VDJ and CDR3 profiling. TCRdb recomputed calls from the reads with MiXCR, one row per CDR3 protein. The top ten clones hold under 4.5% of a sample with approximately 380,000 distinct CDR3 sequences, about two thirds of them seen once. This CDR3 is built from 14 residues. V was shortened by 1 base and J by 5 bases, with 11 bases between the two germline ends. Germline-derived CDR1 and CDR2 are SGHAT and FQNNGV. The sequencing sample was made of sorted CD4+, CD8+, or CD8+CD57+ T cells (not recorded which) from PBMCs. This receptor was identified in a human donor in good health, serving as a control. This chain links TRBV11-2 with TRBJ2-5; D gene unclear. In DNA form, the CDR3 reads TGTGCCAGCAGCTTAGTGTCAGCCCGCGAGACCCAGTACTTC. Protein product: CASSLVSARETQYF.